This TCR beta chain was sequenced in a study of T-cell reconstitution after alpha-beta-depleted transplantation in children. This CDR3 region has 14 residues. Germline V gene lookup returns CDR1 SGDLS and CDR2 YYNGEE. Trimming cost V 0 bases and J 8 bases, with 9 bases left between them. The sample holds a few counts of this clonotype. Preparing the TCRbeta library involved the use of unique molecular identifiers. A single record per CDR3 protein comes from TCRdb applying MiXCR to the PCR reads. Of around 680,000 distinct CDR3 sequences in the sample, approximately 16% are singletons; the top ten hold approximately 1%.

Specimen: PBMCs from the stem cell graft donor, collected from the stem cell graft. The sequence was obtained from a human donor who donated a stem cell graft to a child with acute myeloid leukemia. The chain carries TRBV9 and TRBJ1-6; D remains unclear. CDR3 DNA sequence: TGTGCCAGCAGCGTAGCTGTGAGGGATTCACCCCTCCACTTT. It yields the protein CASSVAVRDSPLHF.